The clone carrying this T cell receptor beta chain was observed at least ten times. Its antigen is currently unknown. Template material for amplifying TCR beta CDR3 regions consisted of RNA transcripts. Using the HTBI primer set, a first-round RT-PCR was run on the TCR CDR3. TCRdb re-analysed the multiplex PCR reads in MiXCR, keeping a single row per CDR3 protein. The table has some 370,000 distinct CDR3 sequences, over 13% seen once. The source of the sample is a study of T cells in Graves' hyperthyroidism and ophthalmopathy. The study, taken as a whole, reports: Among thyroid clonotypes expanded above 0.001, most also appeared in blood.

Exclusion of a patient resulted from uncontrolled infection, other autoimmune disease, pregnancy or lactation. Out of 10 ml of fresh peripheral blood came the PBMCs. CDR1 DFQATT and CDR2 SNEGSKA come from the germline V gene (reference sequence). The junction had 11 bases not matched to a gene; V was cut back by 3 bases and J by 0 bases. The CDR3 has 19 amino acids. The V and J genes are TRBV20-1 and TRBJ2-1; 13 bases map to TRBD2. This TCR was sampled from a man aged 50-59 years with Graves' ophthalmopathy. Sequences were obtained from blood. As DNA, the CDR3 is TGCAGTGCTAGGGGCCGACTAGCGGGAGGACTCACCTCCTACAATGAGCAGTTCTTC. This encodes CSARGRLAGGLTSYNEQFF.